The rows below give T cell receptor beta chains drawn from one sample of a study of Tregs in tolerant kidney transplant recipients. Measured with immunoSEQ multiplex PCR; TCRdb has only the in-frame clones, and not every one. This table holds about 120,000 clones, about 90% found once. The sequenced sample consisted of CD4+ T cells from blood. The receptors come from a human donor in good health. Each CDR3 is given with its conserved first and last residue. The order of the fields is D gene, V gene, J gene, clone size, CDR3 DNA, CDR3 protein. A D gene is named only where the DNA matches it firmly. Where a row states a size, it is once, few, many or the class of an expanded clone; other rows omit it.

>-|TRBV5-1|TRBJ2-3|-
TGCGCCAGTAGCGTAGGCACAGATACGCAGTATTTT
CASSVGTDTQYF
>-|TRBV9|TRBJ1-1|-
TGTGCCAGCAGCGCCATAGCCTCTGAGGACACTGAAGCTTTCTTT
CASSAIASEDTEAFF
>TRBD2|TRBV27|TRBJ2-5|-
TGTGCCAGCAGTTTCCCCGGGGTAGCGGGGGGCCCGGAGACCCAGTACTTC
CASSFPGVAGGPETQYF
>TRBD2|TRBV11-3|TRBJ2-3|-
TGTGCCAGCAGCTTAGATCCGACTAGCGGGAGGGCCGGTACGCAGTATTTT
CASSLDPTSGRAGTQYF
>-|TRBV18|TRBJ2-7|-
TGTGCCAGCTCACCGGGGGGGACAGGCCCTTACGAGCAGTACTTC
CASSPGGTGPYEQYF
>-|TRBV18|TRBJ1-2|-
TGTGCCAGCTCACCACCGGGGACACCGTGGGTAAAGTTC
CASSPPGTPWVKF
>-|TRBV18|TRBJ1-2|-
TGTGCCAGCTCACCTGCCGCTCAGGGTGGCTATGGCTACACCTTC
CASSPAAQGGYGYTF
>-|TRBV18|TRBJ1-1|-
TGTGCCAGCTCACCCCCGCTCGGGACGGTGAACACTGAAGCTTTCTTT
CASSPPLGTVNTEAFF
>-|TRBV18|TRBJ2-5|once
TGTGCCAGCTCACGAGAAGTTCAAGAGACCCAGTACTTC
CASSREVQETQYF
>-|TRBV7-8|TRBJ1-3|-
TGTGCCAGCAGCTTAGATAGGACCCCCTCTGGAAACACCATATATTTT
CASSLDRTPSGNTIYF
>-|TRBV5-4|TRBJ2-4|-
TGTGCCAGCAGCCAAGGGACGTTTGCCAAAAACATTCAGTACTTC
CASSQGTFAKNIQYF
>TRBD1|TRBV5-1|TRBJ2-3|-
TGCGCCAGCAGCCTAGGACAGGGGCCAGATACGCAGTATTTT
CASSLGQGPDTQYF
>-|TRBV7-9|TRBJ1-1|-
TGTGCCAGCAGCGCACAAAGTCCCGGGACAAGCGAAGCTTTCTTT
CASSAQSPGTSEAFF
>-|TRBV5-1|TRBJ1-1|-
TGCGCCAGCAGCTTGGTGGCAGGGACAGAAGCTTTCTTT
CASSLVAGTEAFF
>-|TRBV4-2|TRBJ2-7|-
TGTGCCAGCAGCCCTACCCGCTCCTACGAGCAGTACTTC
CASSPTRSYEQYF
>-|TRBV5-1|TRBJ1-2|-
TGCGCCAGCAGCTTAGGTAAAGAGACCATATATGGCTACACCTTC
CASSLGKETIYGYTF
>TRBD2|TRBV11-2|TRBJ2-1|-
TGTGCCTCCCGGACTAGCGGGTCATACAATGAGCAGTTCTTC
CASRTSGSYNEQFF
>-|TRBV18|TRBJ2-1|-
TGTGCCAGCTCACCAACAATAGTACTAGAGCAGTTCTTC
CASSPTIVLEQFF
>-|TRBV5-1|TRBJ1-1|-
TGCGCCAGCAGCCTGATCCCGGGAGCTTTTGGAGGCACTGAAGCTTTCTTT
CASSLIPGAFGGTEAFF
>-|TRBV5-1|TRBJ1-1|-
TGCGCCAGCAGCTTGGAGGGTCCCAGGGACACTGAAGCTTTCTTT
CASSLEGPRDTEAFF
>TRBD2|TRBV5-8|TRBJ2-2|-
TGTGCCAGCAGCTTGTTCGCGGGACTAGCAGCTAACACCGGGGAGCTGTTTTTT
CASSLFAGLAANTGELFF
>TRBD2|TRBV19|TRBJ2-5|-
TGTGCCAGTAGCGAAACGCGGGGGGCTGAGACCCAGTACTTC
CASSETRGAETQYF
>-|TRBV14|TRBJ2-7|-
TGTGCCAGCAGCCTCTCCCGGGTATACGAGCAGTACTTC
CASSLSRVYEQYF
>TRBD1|TRBV6-1|TRBJ2-1|-
TGTGCCAGCCGATTTGACAGGGCCTATGAGCAGTTCTTC
CASRFDRAYEQFF
>-|TRBV11-1|TRBJ2-5|-
TGTGCCAGCAGCTTAGGGCGTGCGGGCCCCCAAGGGACCCAGTACTTC
CASSLGRAGPQGTQYF
>-|TRBV18|TRBJ1-2|-
TGTGCCAGCTCTCCGGAGGAGCGGGGCCCTGTGTTC
CASSPEERGPVF
>TRBD1|TRBV7-3|TRBJ1-6|-
TGTGCCAGCAGCTTAGGGGACAGAAATTCACCCCTCCACTTT
CASSLGDRNSPLHF
>-|TRBV5-8|TRBJ2-7|-
TGTGCCAGCAGCTTGGGGGACGCGAACTCCTACGAGCAGTACTTC
CASSLGDANSYEQYF
>-|TRBV7-9|TRBJ1-1|-
TGTGCCAGCAGCTTAACAGGGTTGACGGACACTGAAGCTTTCTTT
CASSLTGLTDTEAFF
>TRBD1|TRBV6-1|TRBJ2-5|once
TGTGCCAGCAGTGAGGGGACAGTCCAAGAGACCCAGTACTTC
CASSEGTVQETQYF
>TRBD1|TRBV5-8|TRBJ2-3|-
TGTGCCAGCAGCTTCCGGGACAGGGAAACAGATACGCAGTATTTT
CASSFRDRETDTQYF
>-|TRBV6-5|TRBJ2-1|-
TGTGCCAGCAGTTACCAGGACATGGGCAATGAGCAGTTCTTC
CASSYQDMGNEQFF
>TRBD2|TRBV4-2|TRBJ2-1|-
TGTGCCAGCAGCCGTAACCCTAGCGGGAGTGCCTACAATGAGCAGTTCTTC
CASSRNPSGSAYNEQFF
>-|TRBV5-1|TRBJ1-1|-
TGCGCCAGCAGCTTGGTAGCCGGGAACACTGAAGCTTTCTTT
CASSLVAGNTEAFF
>TRBD1|TRBV2|TRBJ1-6|few
TGTGCCAGCAGTGAAGCGGGAGGACAGGGTTCACCCCTCCACTTT
CASSEAGGQGSPLHF
>-|TRBV7-9|TRBJ2-7|-
TGTGCCAGCCTAAGAGGGCTCCACGAGCAGTACTTC
CASLRGLHEQYF
>TRBD1|TRBV5-1|TRBJ1-1|-
TGCGCCAGCAGCCTAGGGACAGCCATGAACACTGAAGCTTTCTTT
CASSLGTAMNTEAFF
>-|TRBV7-9|TRBJ1-5|few
TGTGCCAGCAGCTTACCAGGTCAGCCCCAGCATTTT
CASSLPGQPQHF
>-|TRBV14|TRBJ2-3|-
TGTGCCAGCAGCCAACGGGAAGGGCGGGCCACAGATACGCAGTATTTT
CASSQREGRATDTQYF
>TRBD1|TRBV18|TRBJ1-3|-
TGTGCCAGCTCACCACGGTCGGAGGGGGCGACGGGAAACACCATATATTTT
CASSPRSEGATGNTIYF
>TRBD1|TRBV2|TRBJ1-1|-
TGTGCCAATCTCGGCAGGGGGCAGGACACTGAAGCTTTCTTT
CANLGRGQDTEAFF
>TRBD1|TRBV27|TRBJ1-5|once
TGTGCCAGCAGTCCGGACAGGGGTGGCAATCAGCCCCAGCATTTT
CASSPDRGGNQPQHF
>-|TRBV10-3|TRBJ2-1|-
TGTGCCATCTCGGACAGTCATGAGCAGTTCTTC
CAISDSHEQFF
>TRBD1|TRBV7-3|TRBJ1-5|-
TGTGCCAGCAGCTCTACAGGGGCGGGTCAGCCCCAGCATTTT
CASSSTGAGQPQHF
>TRBD2|TRBV6-1|TRBJ2-7|-
TGTGCCAGCAGGGGACTAGCGGGGGAGCAGTACTTC
CASRGLAGEQYF
>TRBD1|TRBV5-1|TRBJ2-7|-
TGCGCCAGCAGCACGGGACAGGAGTACTACGAGCAGTACTTC
CASSTGQEYYEQYF
>TRBD1|TRBV6-5|TRBJ1-1|-
TGTGCCAGCAGTTACTCGGTTAACGACAGGGTGGCTGAAGCTTTCTTT
CASSYSVNDRVAEAFF
>-|TRBV19|TRBJ2-7|-
TGTGCCAGTAGTACCAAACCAAGAGCTACTAACTACGAGCAGTACTTC
CASSTKPRATNYEQYF
>TRBD1|TRBV19|TRBJ1-2|-
TGTGCCAGTAGTATTTCCGGGACAGGGAACTATGGCTACACCTTC
CASSISGTGNYGYTF
>TRBD1|TRBV12-5|TRBJ2-5|-
TGTGCTAGTGGTTTGGTCGGACAGGGATACGAGACCCAGTACTTC
CASGLVGQGYETQYF
>TRBD1|TRBV19|TRBJ1-5|-
TGTGCCAGTAGACCGAGAGGGACAGGTGGCGATCAGCCCCAGCATTTT
CASRPRGTGGDQPQHF
>TRBD1|TRBV2|TRBJ1-2|-
TGTGCCAGCAGTGAAGAGCGGACAGGGGACGGCTACACCTTC
CASSEERTGDGYTF
>-|TRBV11-1|TRBJ2-6|-
TGTGCCAGCAGCTTAGGAAAGTGGGCCAACGTCCTGACTTTC
CASSLGKWANVLTF
>-|TRBV5-1|TRBJ1-4|once
TGCGCCAGCAGCCCGGGGGGGATCCCTGTTCTGTTTTTT
CASSPGGIPVLFF
>-|TRBV5-5|TRBJ1-2|-
TGTGCCAGCAGCCCCTACCTCGGGGGGGGCTACACCTTC
CASSPYLGGGYTF
>TRBD1|TRBV9|TRBJ1-4|-
TGTGCCAGCAGCGTAGGTAATGAGGGGGCCAATGAAAAACTGTTTTTT
CASSVGNEGANEKLFF
>-|TRBV5-8|TRBJ2-7|-
TGTGCCAGCAGGAGAACTGGAGTCTACGAGCAGTACTTC
CASRRTGVYEQYF